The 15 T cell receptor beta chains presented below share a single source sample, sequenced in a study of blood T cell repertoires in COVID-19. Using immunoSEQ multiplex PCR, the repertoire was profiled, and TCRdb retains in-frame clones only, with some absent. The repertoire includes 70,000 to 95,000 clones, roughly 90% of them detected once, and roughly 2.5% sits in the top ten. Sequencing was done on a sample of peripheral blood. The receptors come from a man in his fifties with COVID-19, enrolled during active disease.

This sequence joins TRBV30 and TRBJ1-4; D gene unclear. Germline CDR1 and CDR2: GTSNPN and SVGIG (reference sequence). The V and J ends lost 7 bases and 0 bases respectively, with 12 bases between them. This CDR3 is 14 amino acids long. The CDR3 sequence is CASKVGTTNEKLFF. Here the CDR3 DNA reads TGTGCCTCTAAGGTGGGCACAACTAATGAAAAACTGTTTTTT.

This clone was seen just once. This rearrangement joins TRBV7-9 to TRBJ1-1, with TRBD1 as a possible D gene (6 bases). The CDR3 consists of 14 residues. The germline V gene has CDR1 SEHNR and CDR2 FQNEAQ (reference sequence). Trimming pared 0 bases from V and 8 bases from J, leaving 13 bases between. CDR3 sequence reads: CASSLAQGTNEAFF. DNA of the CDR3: TGTGCCAGCAGCTTAGCGCAGGGGACAAACGAAGCTTTCTTT.

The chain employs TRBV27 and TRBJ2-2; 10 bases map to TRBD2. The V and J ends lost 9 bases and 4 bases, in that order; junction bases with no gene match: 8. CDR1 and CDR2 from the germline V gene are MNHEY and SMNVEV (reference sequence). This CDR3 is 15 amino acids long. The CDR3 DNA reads TGTGCCAGTGGAAAAACTAGCGGGGCCACCGGGGAGCTGTTTTTT. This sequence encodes CASGKTSGATGELFF.

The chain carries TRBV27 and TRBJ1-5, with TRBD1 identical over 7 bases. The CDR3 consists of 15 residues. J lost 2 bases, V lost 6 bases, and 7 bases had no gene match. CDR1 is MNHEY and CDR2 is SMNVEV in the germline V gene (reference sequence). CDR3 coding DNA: TGTGCCAGCAGCCGCGGCGGACAGGGCAATCAGCCCCAGCATTTT. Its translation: CASSRGGQGNQPQHF.

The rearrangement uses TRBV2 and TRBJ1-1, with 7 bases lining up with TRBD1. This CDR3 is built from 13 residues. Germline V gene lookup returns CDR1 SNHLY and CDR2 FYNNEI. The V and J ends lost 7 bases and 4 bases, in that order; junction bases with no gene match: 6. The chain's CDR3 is CASTTGWATEAFF. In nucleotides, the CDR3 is TGTGCCAGCACGACAGGGTGGGCCACTGAAGCTTTCTTT.

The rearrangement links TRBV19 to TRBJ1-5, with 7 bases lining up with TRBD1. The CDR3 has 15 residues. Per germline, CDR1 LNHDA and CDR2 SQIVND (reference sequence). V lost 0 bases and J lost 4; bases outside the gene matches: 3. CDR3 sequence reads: CASSIDRGANQPQHF. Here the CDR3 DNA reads TGTGCCAGTAGTATAGACAGGGGGGCGAATCAGCCCCAGCATTTT.

In DNA form, the CDR3 reads TGCGCCAGCAGCCAAGATGCGGCATTCAATAGCAATCAGCCCCAGCATTTT. This encodes CASSQDAAFNSNQPQHF. V is TRBV4-3 and J is TRBJ1-5; D ambiguous. Germline-derived CDR1 and CDR2 are LGHNA and YSLEER. The CDR3 runs 17 residues. The V gene lost 0 bases and the J gene lost 0 bases, with 12 bases spanning the gap.

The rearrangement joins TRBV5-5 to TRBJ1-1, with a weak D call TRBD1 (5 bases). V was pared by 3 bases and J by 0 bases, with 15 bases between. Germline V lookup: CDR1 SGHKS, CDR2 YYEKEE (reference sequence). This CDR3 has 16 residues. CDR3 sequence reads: CASSSLRQGMNTEAFF. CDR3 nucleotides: TGTGCCAGCAGCTCCCTGCGGCAGGGAATGAACACTGAAGCTTTCTTT.

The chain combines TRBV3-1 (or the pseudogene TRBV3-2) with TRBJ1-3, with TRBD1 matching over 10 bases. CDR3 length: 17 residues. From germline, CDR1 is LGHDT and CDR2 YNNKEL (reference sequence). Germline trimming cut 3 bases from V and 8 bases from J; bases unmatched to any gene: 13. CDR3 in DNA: TGTGCCAGCAGCCACCCCCAATTGGACAGGGGGAGAGACACCATATATTTT. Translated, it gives CASSHPQLDRGRDTIYF.

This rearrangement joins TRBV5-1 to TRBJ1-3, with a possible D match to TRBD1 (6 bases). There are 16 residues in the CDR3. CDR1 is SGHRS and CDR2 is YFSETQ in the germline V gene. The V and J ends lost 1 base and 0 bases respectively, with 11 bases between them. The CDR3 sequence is CASSLQGSSSGNTIYF. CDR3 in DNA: TGCGCCAGCAGCTTGCAGGGGAGTAGCTCTGGAAACACCATATATTTT.

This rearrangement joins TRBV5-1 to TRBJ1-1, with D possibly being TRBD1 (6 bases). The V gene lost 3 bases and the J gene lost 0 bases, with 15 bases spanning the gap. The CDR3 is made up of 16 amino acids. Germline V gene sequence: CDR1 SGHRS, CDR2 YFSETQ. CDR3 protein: CASSSGDILMNTEAFF. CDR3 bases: TGCGCCAGCAGCTCCGGGGACATCCTCATGAACACTGAAGCTTTCTTT.

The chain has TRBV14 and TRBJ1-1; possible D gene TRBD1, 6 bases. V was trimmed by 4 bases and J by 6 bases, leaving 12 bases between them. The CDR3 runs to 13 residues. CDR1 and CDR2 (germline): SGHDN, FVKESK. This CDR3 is CASSRLGGPEAFF. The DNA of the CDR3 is TGTGCCAGCAGCCGGTTGGGGGGGCCTGAAGCTTTCTTT.

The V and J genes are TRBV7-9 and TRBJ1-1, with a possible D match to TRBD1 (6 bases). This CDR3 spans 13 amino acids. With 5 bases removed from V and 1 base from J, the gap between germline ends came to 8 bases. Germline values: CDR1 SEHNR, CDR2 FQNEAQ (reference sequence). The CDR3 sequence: CASSRQENTEAFF. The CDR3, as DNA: TGTGCCAGCAGCCGACAGGAGAACACTGAAGCTTTCTTT.

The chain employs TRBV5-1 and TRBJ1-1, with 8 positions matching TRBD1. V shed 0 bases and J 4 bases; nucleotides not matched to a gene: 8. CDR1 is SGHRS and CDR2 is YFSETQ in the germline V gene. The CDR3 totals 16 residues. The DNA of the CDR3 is TGCGCCAGCAGCTTGGGCCAGGGGGCGATGGGCACTGAAGCTTTCTTT. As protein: CASSLGQGAMGTEAFF.

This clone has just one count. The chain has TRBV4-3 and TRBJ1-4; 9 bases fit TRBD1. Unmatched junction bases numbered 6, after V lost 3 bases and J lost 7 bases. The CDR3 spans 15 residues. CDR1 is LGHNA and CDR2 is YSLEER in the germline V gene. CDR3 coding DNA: TGCGCCAGCAGCCAGGGACAGGGTGGAAGTGAAAAACTGTTTTTT. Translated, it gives CASSQGQGGSEKLFF.